This TCR beta chain was sequenced during a study of graft-versus-host responses after intestinal transplantation. Study at large: Transplant recipients had multivisceral, liver-intestinal, or isolated intestinal grafts. Anti-thymocyte globulin induction, then tacrolimus and steroids for around 3 years, went to all recipients. General observations from the study: Ileal or blood samples showed some GvH clones first, and such clones were also found in recipient marrow.

This CDR3 has 14 amino acids. Per germline, CDR1 MNHNY and CDR2 SVGAGI (reference sequence). Trimming shortened V by 8 bases and J by 2 bases, and 14 bases separated the two germline ends. Assay used: immunoSEQ multiplex PCR; TCRdb lists only in-frame clones, some missing. This sample has under 6,000 clones, with roughly two thirds found just once. About this clone: Its antigen is unknown.

Specimen: PBMCs, collected roughly 540 days after intestinal transplant. The chain employs TRBV6-6 and TRBJ2-3; possibly TRBD2 for D (5 bases). This TCR came from a human patient who received an intestinal transplant, so some T cells may come from the graft donor. The CDR3 coding sequence is TGTGCCAGCGTAATAGGACTGTCCACAGATACGCAGTATTTT. Translating gives CASVIGLSTDTQYF.